This T cell receptor beta chain is drawn from a study of blood T cells in healthy people across ages. The table lists this clonotype with a few counts. The CDR3 extends over 13 amino acids. Germline V gene sequence: CDR1 MDHEN, CDR2 SYDVKM. Trimming cost V 6 bases and J 5 bases, with 13 bases left between them. The second PCR ran about 6 to 11 cycles with a sample-barcoded 5' primer and J-beta primers. TCRdb called the 5' RACE reads again in MiXCR, with one record for every CDR3 protein. This table holds roughly 1.6 million distinct CDR3 sequences, roughly 30% found once. The chain links TRBV28 to TRBJ2-5, with D possibly matching TRBD2 (5 bases). This clonotype was sampled from a woman aged 30 to 39 in good health. Sequencing used blood. The chain's CDR3 is CASSPLGVETQYF. The CDR3, as DNA: TGTGCCAGCAGCCCCCTGGGAGTTGAGACCCAGTACTTC.